This T cell receptor (beta chain) was observed in a study of blood T cell repertoires in COVID-19. About the research overall: Samples taken during acute and convalescent COVID-19 were collected in the United States, Italy and Spain. From T cells, B-cell-depleted T cells, or PBMCs came the material, which was cDNA or gDNA.

Only in-frame clones appear in the TCRdb table, and some are missing; sequencing was by immunoSEQ multiplex PCR. Of some 70,000 clones in the sample, around 85% were seen once. Trimming pared 6 bases from V and 2 bases from J, leaving 11 bases between. From germline, CDR1 is MNHEY and CDR2 SVGAGI. The CDR3 consists of 15 residues. The V call is TRBV6-5, the J call TRBJ2-6, with a weak D call TRBD1 (6 bases). Source material: peripheral blood. This clonotype originated in a woman aged 45-59 years with acute or convalescent COVID-19. The CDR3 spells CASRNPGAGANVLTF. CDR3 DNA sequence: TGTGCCAGCAGGAATCCAGGGGCTGGGGCCAACGTCCTGACTTTC.